This T cell receptor (beta chain) was sequenced during a study of naive and memory T cell subsets. Findings and caveats of the study: In naive cells, over 95% of TCR sequences were seen only once. Naive repertoires, especially CD8, held a few larger clonotypes, possibly memory cells re-expressing CD45RA.

Alpha and beta libraries were amplified separately from the second PCR onward. After CD4 positive bead selection, the CD4-negative fraction gave CD8 T cells. Two oligonucleotides, mixed equimolar, formed the beta constant-region primer covering TRBC1 and TRBC2. The ligated cDNA underwent four PCR rounds using SP2 and nested alpha and beta constant-region primers. The cDNA 3' end received a ligated single-stranded oligonucleotide carrying the SP2 primer and a 12-nucleotide UMI. MiXCR, run by TCRdb on the UMI-ligation and nested PCR reads, gives a single entry per CDR3 protein. Of 150,000 or so distinct CDR3 sequences in the sample, approximately 22% were seen once. This clonotype was seen more than once but under ten times. What it recognizes is unknown. Sequenced: naive CD4+ T cells from blood. The TCR was taken from a human donor in good health.

The CDR3 region has the DNA TGCAGCGTTTCGACAGTACTGAACACTGAAGCTTTCTTT. Protein sequence: CSVSTVLNTEAFF. This chain joins TRBV29-1 and TRBJ1-1; tentative D call: TRBD1 (5 bases). Germline CDR1 is SQVTM and CDR2 is ANQGSEA. V dropped 5 bases and J dropped 0 bases, with 10 bases sitting between them. This CDR3 is 13 amino acids long.